This T cell receptor (beta chain) was recovered during a study of blood T cell repertoires in COVID-19. Whole-study context: COVID-19 samples, acute and convalescent, were from the United States, Italy and Spain.

This clone has just one count. Original handling: Reference gene primers were amplified, and this amplification served to estimate nucleated cell counts. The assay was immunoSEQ multiplex PCR, and TCRdb's table has in-frame clones only and misses some. From that table come the V and J calls and clone size; the DNA was used to work out D and trimming. This sample carries about 83,000 clones, about 85% of them seen once, and the ten largest clones take around 3%. This CDR3 has 16 amino acids. Trimming took 7 bases from V and 9 from J; bases not matched to a gene: 17. The germline V gene encodes CDR1 SGHRS and CDR2 YFSETQ.

The chain links TRBV5-1 to TRBJ2-1; 9 positions match TRBD1. Sequencing was done on a sample of peripheral blood. The sequence derives from a woman in her forties or fifties with active or convalescent COVID-19. CDR3 sequence: CASGKGAGQGISEQFF. In DNA, the CDR3 is TGCGCCAGCGGAAAGGGGGCGGGACAGGGCATTAGTGAGCAGTTCTTC.